The 11 T cell receptor beta chains below come from one sample, sequenced in a study of early T cells in non-severe SARS-CoV-2 infection. One entry per CDR3 protein, called by TCRdb with MiXCR from the 5' RACE reads. The table lists more than 85,000 distinct CDR3 sequences, around 14% of them singletons, with roughly 6.2% in the top ten. The source material was whole blood. The receptor source for this set is an adult who was a healthcare worker with PCR-confirmed SARS-CoV-2 infection or an uninfected control (not recorded which).

This clonotype was picked up many times. The gene calls are TRBV27 and TRBJ1-5; D ambiguous. CDR1 and CDR2 from the germline V gene are MNHEY and SMNVEV (reference sequence). This CDR3 region has 13 residues. Trimming stripped 6 bases from V and 3 bases from J, with 9 bases between. This CDR3 reads CASSPDPNQPQHF. In DNA form, the CDR3 reads TGTGCCAGCAGCCCCGACCCCAATCAGCCCCAGCATTTT.

Concerning this clonotype itself: This sequence may be a read error, since a much larger clone differs from it by one base. The chain is built from TRBV5-1 and TRBJ2-7; weak D call: TRBD2 (5 bases). The CDR3 is 12 residues long. The germline V gene encodes CDR1 SGHRS and CDR2 YFSETQ. CDR3 protein: CTSSLSGYEQYF. CDR3 in DNA: TGCACCAGCAGCTTAAGCGGCTACGAGCAGTACTTC.

This rearrangement joins TRBV7-8 to TRBJ1-6; D uncertain. Trimming stripped 1 base from V and 12 bases from J, with 7 bases between. This CDR3 has 12 amino acids. Germline V gene data show CDR1 as SGHVS and CDR2 as FQNEAQ. The CDR3 region is CASSLGGGPLHF. CDR3 DNA sequence: TGTGCCAGCAGCTTAGGAGGCGGACCCCTCCACTTT.

This clonotype was seen many times. This sequence joins TRBV7-2 and TRBJ2-5, with TRBD2 matching 7 bases. CDR3 length: 14 amino acids. Germline V gives CDR1 SGHTA, CDR2 FQGNSA. J was trimmed by 4 bases and V by 1 base; bases with no gene match: 3. The CDR3 region is CASSLDRGVETQYF. The CDR3 coding sequence is TGTGCCAGCAGCTTAGACCGGGGGGTAGAGACCCAGTACTTC.

A note on this clonotype: A much more abundant neighbour one base away suggests this may be a read error. The V call is TRBV24-1, the J call TRBJ2-7, with 8 bases aligning to TRBD1. Germline CDR1 reads KGHDR; CDR2 reads SFDVKD. The CDR3 sequence is 13 residues long. CDR3 DNA sequence: TGTGTCACCAGCGCAGGGGGCTTCTCCGAGCAGTACTTC. It codes for CVTSAGGFSEQYF.

The chain employs TRBV20-1 and TRBJ2-5; the D is unclear. Germline loops: CDR1 DFQATT, CDR2 SNEGSKA (reference sequence). The CDR3 runs 15 residues. V was pared by 0 bases and J by 5 bases, with 16 bases between. The CDR3 protein is CSARDPIERRETQYF. The CDR3 nucleotides are TGCAGTGCTAGAGATCCTATAGAGCGCCGGGAGACCCAGTACTTC.

This clonotype was observed at least ten times. As DNA, the CDR3 is TGTGCCAGCAGCTTAGGCGGGAGAGCGCAGTATTTT. Its protein is CASSLGGRAQYF. The rearrangement joins TRBV7-6 to TRBJ2-3; the match to TRBD2 covers 7 bases. V shed 1 base, J shed 10 bases, and the junction held 2 bases outside the gene matches. From germline, CDR1 is SGHVS and CDR2 FNYEAQ. The CDR3 contains 12 residues.

This chain connects TRBV29-1 to TRBJ1-1; a possible D gene is TRBD1 (6 bases). Germline V gene data show CDR1 as SQVTM and CDR2 as ANQGSEA. The CDR3 sequence is 13 residues long. V lost 6 bases and J lost 1, with 12 bases in between. The CDR3 here is CSVGARKNTEAFF. The CDR3 bases are TGCAGCGTGGGGGCACGGAAGAACACTGAAGCTTTCTTT.

V usage is TRBV6-2 or TRBV6-3 and J usage is TRBJ2-3; 10 bases are a match to TRBD2. The CDR3 is 14 residues long. The junction had 8 bases not matched to a gene; V was cut back by 5 bases and J by 9 bases. Germline-derived CDR1 and CDR2 are MNHEY and SVGEGT. The CDR3 is CASSLAGEGGTQYF. The DNA of the CDR3 is TGTGCCAGCAGTCTAGCGGGAGAAGGTGGGACGCAGTATTTT.

Ten or more counts support this clonotype. The chain joins TRBV29-1 to TRBJ2-7; 7 bases fit TRBD2. The germline CDR1 and CDR2 sequences are SQVTM and ANQGSEA. CDR3 size: 13 residues. J lost 3 bases, V lost 8 bases, and 10 bases had no gene match. The CDR3 is CSISGTQDYEQYF. The CDR3 bases are TGCAGCATAAGCGGGACGCAGGACTACGAGCAGTACTTC.

This clonotype was seen only a few times. V is TRBV27 and J is TRBJ2-5; tentative D call: TRBD2 (7 bases). The germline CDR1 and CDR2 sequences are MNHEY and SMNVEV (reference sequence). Trimming took off 5 bases at V and 5 bases at J, with 27 bases between the two ends. This CDR3 is 18 amino acids long. The CDR3 DNA reads TGTGCCAGCAGTCTCCTACGTCGGGGGGCGTTCATTCCGGAGACCCAGTACTTC. This encodes CASSLLRRGAFIPETQYF.